These 31 T cell receptor beta chains originate from one sample sequenced in a study of cytomegalovirus exposure and HLA in healthy donors. Primers: 60 Vbeta forward and 13 Jbeta reverse. Sequencing used immunoSEQ multiplex PCR; TCRdb keeps in-frame clones, though not all of them. The table has over 120,000 clones, around a tenth seen once; the top ten hold under 2%. Sequencing input: PBMCs. These receptors all come from a man aged 50 to 59 in good health and CMV-seronegative.

This clone was picked up a small number of times. This chain uses TRBV15 with TRBJ2-1; TRBD2 aligns across 11 bases. Trimming took 0 bases from V and 7 from J; bases not matched to a gene: 5. CDR3 length equals 16 residues. Germline values: CDR1 LNHNV, CDR2 YYDKDF (reference sequence). CDR3 DNA: TGTGCCACCAGCAGAGATCAGACTAGCGGGACTAATGAGCAGTTCTTC. Translated: CATSRDQTSGTNEQFF.

This rearrangement joins TRBV11-3 to TRBJ2-1; 7 bases are a match to TRBD1. Germline V lookup: CDR1 SGHNT, CDR2 YENEEA. After removal of 1 base from V and 8 bases from J, the junction contained 5 bases not matched to a gene. The CDR3 length is 14 residues. The CDR3 is CASSLGRTGYEQFF. CDR3 nucleotides: TGTGCCAGCAGCTTAGGGCGGACAGGTTATGAGCAGTTCTTC.

This clone has a handful of counts. The CDR3 reads CASRAGQGAKNIQYF. The CDR3 nucleotides read TGTGCCAGCAGAGCGGGACAGGGAGCCAAAAACATTCAGTACTTC. This chain uses TRBV2 with TRBJ2-4; 9 positions agree with TRBD1. Germline CDR1 reads SNHLY; CDR2 reads FYNNEI. The J segment lost 0 bases and the V segment lost 6 bases, leaving 3 bases of the junction unmatched. The CDR3 loop spans 15 amino acids. Based on the CDR3 plus reference TRBV2 and TRBJ2-4, the full variable domain is EPEVTQTPSHQVTQMGQEVILRCVPISNHLYFYWYRQILGQKVEFLVSFYNNEISEKSEIFDDQFSVERPDGSNFTLKIRSTKLEDSAMYFCASRAGQGAKNIQYFGAGTRLSVL.

This clone has at least ten counts. This chain uses TRBV6-1 with TRBJ2-1; 10 nucleotides match TRBD2. J lost 6 bases, V lost 0 bases, and 2 bases had no gene match. Germline loops: CDR1 MNHNS, CDR2 SASEGT. The CDR3 has 15 amino acids. CDR3 sequence reads: CASSEAASGSNEQFF. The CDR3 region has the DNA TGTGCCAGCAGTGAAGCGGCTAGCGGGAGCAATGAGCAGTTCTTC.

This clone was seen a handful of times. The chain's CDR3 is CASSIGRASGELFF. For the CDR3, the DNA is TGTGCCAGTAGTATAGGCAGGGCGTCCGGGGAGCTGTTTTTT. V gene TRBV19 combines with J gene TRBJ2-2, with D maybe TRBD1 (5 bases). The V gene's germline CDR1 is LNHDA and CDR2 SQIVND (reference sequence). The CDR3 sequence is 14 residues long. V lost 1 base, J lost 6 bases, and 9 bases lay in between.

This clone was seen a few times. The missing conserved phenylalanine or tryptophan at the end of this CDR3 makes a read error likely. The chain couples TRBV10-1 to TRBJ2-3; D may be TRBD2 (5 bases). Germline V gene sequence: CDR1 WNHNN, CDR2 SYGVQD (reference sequence). This CDR3 is 14 amino acids long. V lost 5 bases to trimming and J lost 2 bases, with 11 bases between them. The CDR3 loop is CASSPEGFTDTQYV. The CDR3 nucleotides read TGCGCCAGCAGTCCCGAGGGATTCACAGATACGCAGTATGTT.

Only a few counts were recorded for this clone. The CDR3, as DNA: TGTGCCAGCAGCCTCCCGGGAAACACCATATATTTT. Translation gives CASSLPGNTIYF. The V call is TRBV28, the J call TRBJ1-3; unclear D gene. Germline CDR1 is MDHEN and CDR2 is SYDVKM. The CDR3 loop spans 12 amino acids. Trimming removed 6 bases at V and 4 bases at J, with 7 bases between.

This rearrangement joins TRBV4-1 to TRBJ2-7; 8 positions match TRBD1. Germline V gene data show CDR1 as MGHRA and CDR2 as YSYEKL. The CDR3 sequence is 17 residues long. With 2 bases clipped from V and 6 bases from J, the junction kept 15 bases outside the gene matches. The CDR3 nucleotides are TGCGCCAGCAGCCAACCCCCCACGATGGGAACAGGGGGCGAGCAGTACTTC. Amino acids: CASSQPPTMGTGGEQYF.

The chain joins TRBV7-2 to TRBJ1-4; D not resolved. Germline CDR1 and CDR2: SGHTA and FQGNSA. The CDR3 has 15 amino acids. V was trimmed by 3 bases and J by 2 bases, leaving 10 bases between them. CDR3 nucleotide sequence: TGTGCCAGCAGCTTGCTCGGGAGGACTAATGAAAAACTGTTTTTT. It is translated as CASSLLGRTNEKLFF.

Only a few counts were recorded for this clone. This sequence joins TRBV30 and TRBJ1-4; a possible D gene is TRBD1 (6 bases). Trimming took 0 bases from V and 8 from J, leaving 10 bases between them. CDR3 length: 13 residues. Germline V gene data show CDR1 as GTSNPN and CDR2 as SVGIG (reference sequence). The DNA for the CDR3 is TGTGCCTGGAGTGTACAGGGTTTAGAAAAACTGTTTTTT. Amino acid sequence: CAWSVQGLEKLFF.

This clone was picked up a small number of times. The gene calls are TRBV7-6 and TRBJ2-7; 11 nucleotides match TRBD2. CDR1 is SGHVS and CDR2 is FNYEAQ in the germline V gene. V shed 5 bases and J 12 bases; nucleotides not matched to a gene: 9. This CDR3 is built from 13 residues. CDR3 region: CASSPGTSGRSYF. The CDR3 region has the DNA TGTGCCAGCAGCCCAGGGACTAGCGGTCGTTCGTACTTC. Using reference TRBV7-6 and TRBJ2-7 for the parts outside the CDR3, the full variable domain is GAGVSQSPRYKVTKRGQDVALRCDPISGHVSLYWYRQALGQGPEFLTYFNYEAQQDKSGLPNDRFSAERPEGSISTLTIQRTEQRDSAMYRCASSPGTSGRSYFGPGTRLTVT.

The V call is TRBV18, the J call TRBJ2-3; TRBD2 agrees at 9 bases. CDR3 length equals 16 residues. CDR1 and CDR2 from the germline V gene are KGHSH and LQKENI. The junction had 5 bases not matched to a gene; V was cut back by 2 bases and J by 2 bases. DNA of the CDR3: TGTGCCAGCTCACCAGAGACTAGCGGAAACACAGATACGCAGTATTTT. Protein sequence: CASSPETSGNTDTQYF.

This clone was seen only a few times. The chain joins TRBV4-2 to TRBJ2-7; 13 bases fit TRBD2. This CDR3 spans 15 amino acids. Germline values: CDR1 LGHNA, CDR2 YNFKEQ. The V gene end was trimmed by 3 bases and the J gene end by 4 bases; junction bases not matched to a gene: 3. The CDR3 region has the DNA TGTGCCAGCAGCCAGGGACTAGCGGGGCTATACGAGCAGTACTTC. It yields the protein CASSQGLAGLYEQYF.

This clone was found a few times. This chain uses TRBV30 with TRBJ2-7; TRBD1 agrees at 7 bases. After removal of 1 base from V and 2 bases from J, the junction contained 8 bases not matched to a gene. The CDR3 runs to 15 residues. Germline V gene lookup returns CDR1 GTSNPN and CDR2 SVGIG (reference sequence). CDR3: CAWSGVGQGAYEQYF. The CDR3 coding sequence is TGTGCCTGGAGTGGGGTGGGGCAGGGGGCCTACGAGCAGTACTTC.

The chain links TRBV29-1 to TRBJ2-7; 9 bases match TRBD1. CDR3 length equals 12 residues. V shed 4 bases, J shed 12 bases, and the junction held 10 bases outside the gene matches. The germline gives CDR1 SQVTM, CDR2 ANQGSEA. CDR3 in DNA: TGCAGCGTTGTGGGGGGACAGGGCCGATTGTACTTC. Its translation: CSVVGGQGRLYF.

This clone was observed many times. The chain links TRBV30 to TRBJ1-4, with 9 positions matching TRBD1. Looked up from germline, CDR1 is GTSNPN and CDR2 is SVGIG (reference sequence). Trimming at V came to 0 bases and at J to 5 bases, leaving 4 bases not matched to a gene. CDR3 length: 15 amino acids. CDR3 amino acids: CAWSVTGTGNEKLFF. The CDR3 nucleotides read TGTGCCTGGAGTGTAACCGGGACAGGGAATGAAAAACTGTTTTTT. Looking up the rest from reference TRBV30 and TRBJ1-4 gives the full variable domain: SQTIHQWPATLVQPVGSPLSLECTVEGTSNPNLYWYRQAAGRGLQLLFYSVGIGQISSEVPQNLSASRPQDRQFILSSKKLLLSDSGFYLCAWSVTGTGNEKLFFGSGTQLSVL.

This clone turned up a few times. V is TRBV28 and J is TRBJ2-7; 12 nucleotides align to TRBD2. The trim removed 8 bases at V and 4 bases at J, leaving 9 bases unmatched. The CDR3 is 15 residues long. In germline, CDR1 is MDHEN, CDR2 SYDVKM. CDR3 bases: TGTGCCAGCGTCCTGGGACTAGCGGGCGCTTACGAGCAGTACTTC. This translates into CASVLGLAGAYEQYF.

This clone was seen more than once but under ten times. The J gene is TRBJ2-1, the V gene TRBV5-1, with TRBD2 as a possible D gene (6 bases). Per germline, CDR1 SGHRS and CDR2 YFSETQ. The V gene lost 4 bases and the J gene lost 4 bases, with 15 bases spanning the gap. This CDR3 is 15 amino acids long. The CDR3 here is CASSVQGGGYNEQFF. Here the CDR3 DNA reads TGCGCCAGCAGCGTCCAGGGAGGAGGTTACAATGAGCAGTTCTTC.

With respect to this clone: Other DNA sequences in this sample translate to the same CDR3. The chain couples TRBV28 to TRBJ2-3, with D hard to call. CDR1 and CDR2 from the germline V gene are MDHEN and SYDVKM. Trimming left V 7 bases short and J 3 bases short, with 11 bases between. CDR3 length: 13 amino acids. DNA for the CDR3: TGTGCCAGCACGAGCATACGGACAGATACGCAGTATTTT. Encoded protein: CASTSIRTDTQYF.

This clone showed up just a few times. The CDR3, as DNA: TGTGCCAGCAGCCCGGATCCAGAGGACACCTACGAGCAGTACTTC. As protein: CASSPDPEDTYEQYF. V is TRBV21-1 and J is TRBJ2-7; TRBD1, the D gene given by the table, was not confirmed from the DNA. TRBV21-1 is shown as a pseudogene. The CDR3 extends over 15 amino acids.

The rearrangement links TRBV2 to TRBJ2-7; D is perhaps TRBD1 (6 bases). Germline CDR1 and CDR2: SNHLY and FYNNEI. Trimming removed 6 bases from V and 0 bases from J, with 12 bases in between. This CDR3 contains 14 residues. The CDR3 nucleotides are TGTGCCAGCAGGGAGACAGGTGTCTCCTACGAGCAGTACTTC. The encoded protein is CASRETGVSYEQYF. Based on the CDR3 plus reference TRBV2 and TRBJ2-7, the full variable domain is EPEVTQTPSHQVTQMGQEVILRCVPISNHLYFYWYRQILGQKVEFLVSFYNNEISEKSEIFDDQFSVERPDGSNFTLKIRSTKLEDSAMYFCASRETGVSYEQYFGPGTRLTVT.

The chain employs TRBV7-9 and TRBJ2-3; TRBD2 is a possible D gene (6 bases). V was cut by 4 bases and J by 2 bases, with 19 bases left in between. The germline CDR1 and CDR2 sequences are SEHNR and FQNEAQ (reference sequence). The length of the CDR3 is 17 residues. Here the CDR3 reads CASSSLLAGSSTDTQYF. The CDR3 bases are TGTGCCAGCAGCTCCCTCCTCGCGGGGAGCTCCACAGATACGCAGTATTTT.

This clone was recorded a few times. V and J are TRBV2 and TRBJ1-5; D remains unclear. The germline V gene has CDR1 SNHLY and CDR2 FYNNEI. This CDR3 comprises 14 residues. V was clipped by 8 bases and J by 2 bases, with 13 bases between them. The CDR3 loop reads CASGEVIGNQPQHF. CDR3 coding DNA: TGTGCCAGCGGGGAGGTAATCGGCAATCAGCCCCAGCATTTT.

The chain employs TRBV4-2 and TRBJ1-1; 7 nucleotides agree with TRBD1. The germline V gene has CDR1 LGHNA and CDR2 YNFKEQ. This CDR3 is 14 amino acids long. V lost 4 bases, J lost 5 bases, and 7 bases stayed unmatched. DNA for the CDR3: TGTGCCAGCAGCCGGGAGCAGGGGGAGACTGAAGCTTTCTTT. This codes for CASSREQGETEAFF.

The chain couples TRBV6-4 to TRBJ2-1, with 13 bases aligning to TRBD2. This CDR3 has 15 residues. The germline gives CDR1 MRHNA, CDR2 SNTAGT. With V trimmed by 6 bases and J by 8 bases, 7 bases remained unmatched. CDR3 in amino acids: CASSPTSGGLDEQFF. In DNA, the CDR3 is TGTGCCAGCAGCCCGACTAGCGGGGGGTTGGATGAGCAGTTCTTC.

This clone has just a few counts. The chain couples TRBV19 to TRBJ1-5; D may be TRBD1 (5 bases). The CDR3 consists of 14 residues. Trimming stripped 3 bases from V and 7 bases from J, with 13 bases between. Germline lookup yields CDR1 LNHDA and CDR2 SQIVND (reference sequence). CDR3 loop: CASSMVGSGQPQHF. CDR3 nucleotide sequence: TGTGCCAGTAGTATGGTAGGGTCAGGGCAGCCCCAGCATTTT. The full variable domain, completed using reference TRBV19 and TRBJ1-5, is DGGITQSPKYLFRKEGQNVTLSCEQNLNHDAMYWYRQDPGQGLRLIYYSQIVNDFQKGDIAEGYSVSREKKESFPLTVTSAQKNPTAFYLCASSMVGSGQPQHFGDGTRLSIL.

V usage is TRBV5-1 and J usage is TRBJ2-7, with 7 bases aligning to TRBD2. The CDR3 has 13 residues. Germline CDR1 is SGHRS and CDR2 is YFSETQ. Trimming removed 2 bases from V and 4 bases from J; junction bases left unmatched: 3. The CDR3 nucleotides read TGCGCCAGCAGCTTAGCGGGGAGATACGAGCAGTACTTC. This codes for CASSLAGRYEQYF.

A few counts support this clone. The rearrangement joins TRBV6-1 to TRBJ1-2; 9 positions agree with TRBD1. Germline loops: CDR1 MNHNS, CDR2 SASEGT. J gave up 8 bases and V 8 bases, and 6 bases lay outside the gene matches. The CDR3 covers 12 residues. The CDR3 protein is CASQQGAGGYTF. CDR3 bases: TGTGCCAGCCAACAGGGGGCTGGGGGCTACACCTTC.

This clone has a handful of counts. The chain links TRBV5-4 to TRBJ2-5; 7 bases align to TRBD2. The length of the CDR3 is 16 residues. The J segment lost 0 bases and the V segment lost 4 bases, leaving 9 bases of the junction unmatched. Germline CDR1 is SGHNT and CDR2 is YYREEE (reference sequence). CDR3 bases: TGTGCCAGCAGCCCCGGGTTAGGGACTAACCAAGAGACCCAGTACTTC. It is translated as CASSPGLGTNQETQYF.

This chain joins TRBV10-3 and TRBJ2-7, with 7 nucleotides matching TRBD1. Germline loops: CDR1 ENHRY, CDR2 SYGVKD. The CDR3 is 15 residues long. V lost 2 bases and J lost 1; bases outside the gene matches: 5. CDR3 loop: CAISETTGDSYEQYF. The CDR3 DNA reads as TGTGCCATCAGTGAGACCACAGGGGATTCCTACGAGCAGTACTTC.

There are a few counts of this clone. The rearrangement joins TRBV10-2 to TRBJ2-3; weak D call: TRBD1 (5 bases). The germline V and J ends were trimmed by 0 bases and 4 bases, with 11 bases remaining between them. The germline V gene encodes CDR1 WSHSY and CDR2 SAAADI. CDR3 length: 15 residues. CDR3: CASSESPRVADTQYF. The DNA of the CDR3 is TGCGCCAGCAGTGAGTCGCCCAGGGTAGCAGATACGCAGTATTTT.